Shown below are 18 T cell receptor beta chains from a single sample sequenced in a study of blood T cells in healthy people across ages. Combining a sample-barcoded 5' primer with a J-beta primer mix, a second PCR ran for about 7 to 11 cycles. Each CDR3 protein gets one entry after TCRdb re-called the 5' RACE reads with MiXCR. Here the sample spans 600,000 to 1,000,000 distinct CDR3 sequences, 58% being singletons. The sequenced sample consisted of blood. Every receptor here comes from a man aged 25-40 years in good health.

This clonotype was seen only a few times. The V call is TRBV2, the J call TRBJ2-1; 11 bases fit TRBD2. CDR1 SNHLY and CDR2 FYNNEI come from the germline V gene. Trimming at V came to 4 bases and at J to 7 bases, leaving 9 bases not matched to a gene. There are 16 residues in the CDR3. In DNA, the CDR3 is TGTGCCAGCAGTGTAATCCCGGGACTAGCGGTGAATGAGCAGTTCTTC. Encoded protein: CASSVIPGLAVNEQFF.

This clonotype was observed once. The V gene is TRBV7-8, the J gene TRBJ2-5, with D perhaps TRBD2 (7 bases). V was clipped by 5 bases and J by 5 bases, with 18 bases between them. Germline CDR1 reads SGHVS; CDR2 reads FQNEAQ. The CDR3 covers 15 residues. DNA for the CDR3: TGTGCCAGCAGCCCTCAATGGGGGAGGGGGGAGACCCAGTACTTC. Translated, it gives CASSPQWGRGETQYF. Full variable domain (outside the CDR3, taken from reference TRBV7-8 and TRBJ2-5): GAGVSQSPRYKVAKRGQDVALRCDPISGHVSLFWYQQALGQGPEFLTYFQNEAQLDKSGLPSDRFFAERPEGSVSTLKIQRTQQEDSAVYLCASSPQWGRGETQYFGPGTRLLVL.

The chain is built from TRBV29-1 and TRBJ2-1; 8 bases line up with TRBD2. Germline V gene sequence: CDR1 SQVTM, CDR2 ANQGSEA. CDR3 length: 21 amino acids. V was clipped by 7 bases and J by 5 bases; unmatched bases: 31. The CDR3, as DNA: TGCAGCGCCGTTCCGCGTCGTAATCCGGGACTAGTGGCACTCAGTCACAATGAGCAGTTCTTC. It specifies CSAVPRRNPGLVALSHNEQFF.

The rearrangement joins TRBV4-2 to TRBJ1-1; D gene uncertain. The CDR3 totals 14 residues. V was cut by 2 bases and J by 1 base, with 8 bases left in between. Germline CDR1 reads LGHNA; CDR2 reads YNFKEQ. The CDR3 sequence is CASSQSWGNTEAFF. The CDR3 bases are TGTGCCAGCAGCCAATCTTGGGGGAACACTGAAGCTTTCTTT.

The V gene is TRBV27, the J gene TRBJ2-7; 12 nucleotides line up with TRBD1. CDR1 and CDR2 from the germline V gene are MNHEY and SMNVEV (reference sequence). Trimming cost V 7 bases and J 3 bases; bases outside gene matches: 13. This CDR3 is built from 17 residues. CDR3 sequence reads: CASTLSGGDRGLYEQYF. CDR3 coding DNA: TGTGCCAGCACCCTATCCGGGGGGGACAGGGGGCTCTACGAGCAGTACTTC.

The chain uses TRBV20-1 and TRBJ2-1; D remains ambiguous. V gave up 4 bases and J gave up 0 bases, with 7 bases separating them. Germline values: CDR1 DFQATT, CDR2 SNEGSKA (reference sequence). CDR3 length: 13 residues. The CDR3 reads CSATASSYNEQFF. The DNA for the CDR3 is TGCAGTGCTACAGCCAGCTCCTACAATGAGCAGTTCTTC.

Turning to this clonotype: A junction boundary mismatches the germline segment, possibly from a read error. The CDR3 DNA reads as TGCAGCGCCGATGGGGGGAACACTGAAGGTTTCTTT. Encoded protein: CSADGGNTEGFF. The chain employs TRBV29-1 and TRBJ1-1; D may be TRBD1 (5 bases). CDR1 is SQVTM, CDR2 ANQGSEA, per germline. This CDR3 has 12 amino acids.

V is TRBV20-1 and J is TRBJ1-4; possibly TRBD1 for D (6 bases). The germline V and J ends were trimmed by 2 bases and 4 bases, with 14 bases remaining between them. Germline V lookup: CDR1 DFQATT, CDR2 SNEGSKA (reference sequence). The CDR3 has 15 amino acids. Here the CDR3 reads CSARRTGSGNEKLFF. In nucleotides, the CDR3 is TGCAGTGCTAGACGTACAGGGAGCGGTAATGAAAAACTGTTTTTT.

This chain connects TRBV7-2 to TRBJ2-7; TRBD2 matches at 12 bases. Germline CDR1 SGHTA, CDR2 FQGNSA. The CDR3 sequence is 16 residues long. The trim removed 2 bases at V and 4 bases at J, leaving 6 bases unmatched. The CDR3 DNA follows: TGTGCCAGCAGCTTAAGGACTAGCGGGGATGTATACGAGCAGTACTTC. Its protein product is CASSLRTSGDVYEQYF.

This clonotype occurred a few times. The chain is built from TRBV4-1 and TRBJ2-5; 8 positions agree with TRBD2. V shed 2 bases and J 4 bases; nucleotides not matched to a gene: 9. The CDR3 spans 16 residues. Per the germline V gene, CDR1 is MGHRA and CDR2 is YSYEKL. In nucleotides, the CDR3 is TGCGCCAGCAGCCAATTAAGCGGGGGTGGAGGAGAGACCCAGTACTTC. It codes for CASSQLSGGGGETQYF.

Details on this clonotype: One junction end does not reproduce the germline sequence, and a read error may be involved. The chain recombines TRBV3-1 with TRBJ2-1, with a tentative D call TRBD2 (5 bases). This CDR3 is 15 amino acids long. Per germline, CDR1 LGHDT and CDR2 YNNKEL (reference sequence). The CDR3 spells CAGSQGGFRDNEQFF. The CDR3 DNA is TGTGCCGGCAGCCAAGGCGGGTTTCGGGACAATGAGCAGTTCTTC.

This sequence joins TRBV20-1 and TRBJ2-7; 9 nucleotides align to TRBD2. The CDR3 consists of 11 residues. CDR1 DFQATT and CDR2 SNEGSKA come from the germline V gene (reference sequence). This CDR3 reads CAGGISYEQYF. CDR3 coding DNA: TGCGCGGGAGGGATATCCTACGAGCAGTACTTC.

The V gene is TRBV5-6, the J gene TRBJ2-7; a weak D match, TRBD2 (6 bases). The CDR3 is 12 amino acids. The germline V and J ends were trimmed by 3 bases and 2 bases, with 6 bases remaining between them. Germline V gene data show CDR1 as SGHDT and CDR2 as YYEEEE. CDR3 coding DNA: TGTGCCAGCAGCTGGAGGGCCTACGAGCAGTACTTC. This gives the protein CASSWRAYEQYF.

CDR3 loop: CASSLELVGGNTEAFF. The CDR3 DNA reads as TGTGCCAGCAGCTTAGAGCTGGTGGGCGGGAACACTGAAGCTTTCTTT. The V gene is TRBV7-2, the J gene TRBJ1-1; no clear D gene. The germline V and J ends were trimmed by 1 base and 1 base, with 13 bases remaining between them. Germline loops: CDR1 SGHTA, CDR2 FQGNSA. This CDR3 contains 16 residues.

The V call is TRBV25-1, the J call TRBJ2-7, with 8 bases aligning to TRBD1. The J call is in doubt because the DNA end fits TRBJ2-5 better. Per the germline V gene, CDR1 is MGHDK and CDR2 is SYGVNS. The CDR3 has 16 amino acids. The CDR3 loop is CASSEAGQGREETQYF. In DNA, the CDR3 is TGTGCCAGCAGTGAAGCCGGACAGGGCCGGGAGGAGACCCAGTACTTC.

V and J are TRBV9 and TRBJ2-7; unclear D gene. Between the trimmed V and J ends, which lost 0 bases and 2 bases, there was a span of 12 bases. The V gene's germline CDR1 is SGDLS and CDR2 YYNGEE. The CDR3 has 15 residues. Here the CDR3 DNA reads TGTGCCAGCAGCGTAGCCGGCGGCGCGGCCTACGAGCAGTACTTC. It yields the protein CASSVAGGAAYEQYF.

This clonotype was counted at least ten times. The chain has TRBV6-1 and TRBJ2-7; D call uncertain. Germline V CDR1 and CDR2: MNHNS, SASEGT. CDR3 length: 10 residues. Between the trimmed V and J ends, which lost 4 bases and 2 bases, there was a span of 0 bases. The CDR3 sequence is CASSAYEQYF. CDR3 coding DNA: TGTGCCAGCAGTGCCTACGAGCAGTACTTC.

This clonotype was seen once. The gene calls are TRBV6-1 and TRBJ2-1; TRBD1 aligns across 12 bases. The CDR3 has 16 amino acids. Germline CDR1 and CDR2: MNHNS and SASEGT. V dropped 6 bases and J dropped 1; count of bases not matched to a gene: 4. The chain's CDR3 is CASRGTGGRSYNEQFF. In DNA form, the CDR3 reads TGTGCCAGCAGAGGGACAGGGGGCAGATCCTACAATGAGCAGTTCTTC.